This TCR beta chain was captured by sequencing in a study of T cells expressing NK-cell markers. A note on this clonotype: The target antigen is unknown.

TCRdb re-called the 5' RACE reads, yielding one record per CDR3 amino acid sequence without DNA. There are 440,000 or so distinct CDR3 sequences in the sample, with 7.3% held by the top ten. Findings and caveats of the study: The study found these clonotypes also leading the CD3+CD56-NKG2C+ fraction in a few donors.

CDR3 length: 15 amino acids. Germline V CDR1 and CDR2: LGHNA, YNFKEQ. The sample consisted of blood T cells: a sorted CD56 or NKG2C T cell subset, CD4+ or CD8+ T cells, or bulk PBMC T cells (not recorded which). The chain combines TRBV4-2 with TRBJ2-7; the D gene TCRdb calls, TRBD2, cannot be checked with no DNA. The TCR was taken from a woman aged 18-70 years in good health. CDR3 sequence: CASSQVETTFGEQYF.